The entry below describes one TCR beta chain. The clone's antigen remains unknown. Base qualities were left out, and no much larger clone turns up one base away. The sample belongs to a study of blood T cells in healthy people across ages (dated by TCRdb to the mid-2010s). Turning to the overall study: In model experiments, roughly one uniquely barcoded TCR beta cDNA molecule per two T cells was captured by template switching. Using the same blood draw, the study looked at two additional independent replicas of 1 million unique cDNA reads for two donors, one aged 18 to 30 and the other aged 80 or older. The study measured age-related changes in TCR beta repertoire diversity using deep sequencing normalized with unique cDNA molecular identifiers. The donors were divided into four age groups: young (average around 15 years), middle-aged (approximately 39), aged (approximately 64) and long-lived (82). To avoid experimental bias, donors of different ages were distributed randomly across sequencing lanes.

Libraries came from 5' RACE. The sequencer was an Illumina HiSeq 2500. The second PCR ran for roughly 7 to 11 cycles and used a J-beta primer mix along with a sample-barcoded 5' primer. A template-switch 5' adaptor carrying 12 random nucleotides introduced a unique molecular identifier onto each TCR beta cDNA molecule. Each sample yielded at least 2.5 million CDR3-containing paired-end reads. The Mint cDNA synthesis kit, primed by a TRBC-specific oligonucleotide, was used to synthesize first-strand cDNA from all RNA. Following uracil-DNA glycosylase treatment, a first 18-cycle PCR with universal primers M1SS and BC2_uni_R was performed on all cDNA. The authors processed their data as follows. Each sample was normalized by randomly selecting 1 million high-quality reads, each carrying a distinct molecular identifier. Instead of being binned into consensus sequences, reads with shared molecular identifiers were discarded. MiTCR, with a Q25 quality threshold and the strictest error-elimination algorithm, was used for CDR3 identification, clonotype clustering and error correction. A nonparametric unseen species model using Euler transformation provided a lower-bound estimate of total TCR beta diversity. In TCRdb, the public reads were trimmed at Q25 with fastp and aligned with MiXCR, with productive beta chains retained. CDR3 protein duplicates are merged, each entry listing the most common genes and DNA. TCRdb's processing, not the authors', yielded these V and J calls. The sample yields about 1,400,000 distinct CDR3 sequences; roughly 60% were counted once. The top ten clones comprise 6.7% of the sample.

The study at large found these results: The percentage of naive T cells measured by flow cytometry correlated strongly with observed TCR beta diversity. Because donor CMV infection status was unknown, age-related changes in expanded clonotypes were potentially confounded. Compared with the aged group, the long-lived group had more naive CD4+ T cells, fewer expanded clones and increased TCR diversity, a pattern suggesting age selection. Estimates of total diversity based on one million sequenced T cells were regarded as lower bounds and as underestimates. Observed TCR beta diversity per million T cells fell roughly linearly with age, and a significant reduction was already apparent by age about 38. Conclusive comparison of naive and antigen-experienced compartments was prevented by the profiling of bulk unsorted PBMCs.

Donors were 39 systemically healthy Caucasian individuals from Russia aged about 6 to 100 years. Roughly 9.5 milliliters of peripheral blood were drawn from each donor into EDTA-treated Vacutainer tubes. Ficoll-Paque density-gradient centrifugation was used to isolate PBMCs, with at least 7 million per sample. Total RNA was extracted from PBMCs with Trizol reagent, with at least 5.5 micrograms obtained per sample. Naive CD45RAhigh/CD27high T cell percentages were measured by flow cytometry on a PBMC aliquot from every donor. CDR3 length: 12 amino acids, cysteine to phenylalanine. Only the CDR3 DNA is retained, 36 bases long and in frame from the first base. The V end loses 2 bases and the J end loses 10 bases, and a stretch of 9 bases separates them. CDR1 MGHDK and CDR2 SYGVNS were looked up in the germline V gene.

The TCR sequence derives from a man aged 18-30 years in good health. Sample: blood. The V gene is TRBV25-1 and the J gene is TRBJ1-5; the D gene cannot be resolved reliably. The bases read TGTGCCAGCAGTGAAGGCGGGCACCCCCAGCATTTT. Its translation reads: CASSEGGHPQHF.